This TCR beta chain was identified in a study of control samples from healthy donors and cancer patients. Trimming left V 3 bases short and J 1 base short, with 6 bases between. The CDR3 runs to 13 residues. The germline V gene has CDR1 KGHSH and CDR2 LQKENI. Assay: immunoSEQ multiplex PCR; the TCRdb copy retains only in-frame clones and omits some. The data show more than 100,000 clones, with about nine tenths seen just once and 3% to 4% held by the top ten. This receptor was obtained from a man aged 40-49 years in good health. Sequencing was done on a sample of blood. V is TRBV18 and J is TRBJ1-1; D gene ambiguous. CDR3 nucleotide sequence: TGTGCCAGCTCACCTTCCGGGAACACTGAAGCTTTCTTT. Its protein is CASSPSGNTEAFF.